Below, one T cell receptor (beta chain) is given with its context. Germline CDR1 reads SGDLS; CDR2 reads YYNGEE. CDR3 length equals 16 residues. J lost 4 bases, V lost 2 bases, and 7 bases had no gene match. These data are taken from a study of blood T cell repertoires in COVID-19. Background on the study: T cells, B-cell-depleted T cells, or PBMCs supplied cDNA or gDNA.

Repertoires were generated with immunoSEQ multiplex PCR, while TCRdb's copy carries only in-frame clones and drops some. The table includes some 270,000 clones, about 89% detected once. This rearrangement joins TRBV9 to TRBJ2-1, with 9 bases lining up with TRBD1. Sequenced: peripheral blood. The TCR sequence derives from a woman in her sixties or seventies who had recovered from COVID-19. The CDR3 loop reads CASSVTGTGSYNEQFF. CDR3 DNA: TGTGCCAGCAGCGTCACCGGGACAGGGTCGTACAATGAGCAGTTCTTC.